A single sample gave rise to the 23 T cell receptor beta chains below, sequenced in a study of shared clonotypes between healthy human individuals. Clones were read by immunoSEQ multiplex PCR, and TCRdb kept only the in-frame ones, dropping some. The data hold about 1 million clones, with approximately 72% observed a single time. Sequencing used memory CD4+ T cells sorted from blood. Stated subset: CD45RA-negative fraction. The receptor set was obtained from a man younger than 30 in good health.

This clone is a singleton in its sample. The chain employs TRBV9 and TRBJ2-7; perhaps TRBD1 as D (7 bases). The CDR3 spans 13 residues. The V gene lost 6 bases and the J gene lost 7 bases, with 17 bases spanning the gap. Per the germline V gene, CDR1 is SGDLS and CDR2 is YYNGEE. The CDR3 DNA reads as TGTGCCAGCAACCACCCCCAGGGGGGTGAGCAGTACTTC. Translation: CASNHPQGGEQYF.

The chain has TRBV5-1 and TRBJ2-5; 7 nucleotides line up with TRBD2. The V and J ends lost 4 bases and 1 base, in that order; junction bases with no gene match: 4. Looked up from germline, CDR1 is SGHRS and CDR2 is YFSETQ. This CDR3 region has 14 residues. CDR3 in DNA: TGCGCCAGCAGCCCGTCTAGCGGCCAAGAGACCCAGTACTTC. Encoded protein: CASSPSSGQETQYF. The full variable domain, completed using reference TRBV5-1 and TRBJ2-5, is KAGVTQTPRYLIKTRGQQVTLSCSPISGHRSVSWYQQTPGQGLQFLFEYFSETQRNKGNFPGRFSGRQFSNSRSEMNVSTLELGDSALYLCASSPSSGQETQYFGPGTRLLVL.

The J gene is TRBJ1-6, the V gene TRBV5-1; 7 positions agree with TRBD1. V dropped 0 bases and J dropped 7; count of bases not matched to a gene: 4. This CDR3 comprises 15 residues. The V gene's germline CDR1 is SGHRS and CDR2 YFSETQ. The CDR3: CASSLVSGGNSPLHF. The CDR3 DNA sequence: TGCGCCAGCAGCTTGGTCTCAGGGGGAAATTCACCCCTCCACTTT.

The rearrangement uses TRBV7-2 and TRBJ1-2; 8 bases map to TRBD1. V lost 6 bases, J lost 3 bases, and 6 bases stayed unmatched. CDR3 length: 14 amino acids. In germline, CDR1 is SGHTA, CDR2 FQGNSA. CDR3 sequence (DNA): TGTGCCAGCAGTTTCCAGGGGGCGTACTATGGCTACACCTTC. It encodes CASSFQGAYYGYTF.

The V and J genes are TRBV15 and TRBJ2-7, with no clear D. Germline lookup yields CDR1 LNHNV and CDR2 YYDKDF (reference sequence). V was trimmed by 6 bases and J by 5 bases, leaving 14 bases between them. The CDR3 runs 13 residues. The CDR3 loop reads CATSLEPLHEQYF. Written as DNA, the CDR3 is TGTGCCACCAGTCTCGAGCCTCTTCACGAGCAGTACTTC.

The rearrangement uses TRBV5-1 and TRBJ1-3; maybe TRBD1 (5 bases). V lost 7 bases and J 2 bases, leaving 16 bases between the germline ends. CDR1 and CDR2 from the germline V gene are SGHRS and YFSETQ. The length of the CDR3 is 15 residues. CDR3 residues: CASWAGDATGNTIYF. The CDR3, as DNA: TGCGCCAGCTGGGCCGGGGACGCCACTGGAAACACCATATATTTT.

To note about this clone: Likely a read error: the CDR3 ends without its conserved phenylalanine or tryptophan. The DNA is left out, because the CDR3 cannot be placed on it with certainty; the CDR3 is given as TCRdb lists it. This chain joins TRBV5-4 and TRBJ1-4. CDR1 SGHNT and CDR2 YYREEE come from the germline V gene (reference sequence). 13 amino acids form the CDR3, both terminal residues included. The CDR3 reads CASSLYQGSNRDL.

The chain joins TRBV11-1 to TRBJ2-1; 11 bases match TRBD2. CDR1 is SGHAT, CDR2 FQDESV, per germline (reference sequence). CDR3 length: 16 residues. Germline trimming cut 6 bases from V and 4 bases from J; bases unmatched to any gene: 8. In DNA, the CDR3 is TGTGCCAGCAGTCGTAGCGGGAGGGCCTGTTACAATGAGCAGTTCTTC. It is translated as CASSRSGRACYNEQFF.

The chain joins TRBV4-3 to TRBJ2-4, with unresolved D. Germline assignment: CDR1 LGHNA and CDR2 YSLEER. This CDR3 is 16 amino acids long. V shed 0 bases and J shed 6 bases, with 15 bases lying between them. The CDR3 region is CASSQDKTGQTNIQYF. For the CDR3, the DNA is TGCGCCAGCAGCCAAGATAAGACCGGCCAAACAAACATTCAGTACTTC.

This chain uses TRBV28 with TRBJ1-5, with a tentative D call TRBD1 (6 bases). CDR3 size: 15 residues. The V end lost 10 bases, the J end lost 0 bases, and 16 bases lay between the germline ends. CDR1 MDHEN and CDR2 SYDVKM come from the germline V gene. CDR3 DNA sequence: TGTGCCACCACGGAAGGGGGTTATAGCAATCAGCCCCAGCATTTT. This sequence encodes CATTEGGYSNQPQHF.

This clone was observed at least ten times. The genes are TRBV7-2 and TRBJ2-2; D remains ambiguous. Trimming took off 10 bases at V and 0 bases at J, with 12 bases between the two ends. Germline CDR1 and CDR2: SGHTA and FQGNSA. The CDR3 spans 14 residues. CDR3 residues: CATRTDANTGELFF. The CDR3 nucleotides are TGTGCCACCAGGACGGACGCGAACACCGGGGAGCTGTTTTTT.

CDR3 sequence reads: CASSYGQGQVGELFF. CDR3 sequence (DNA): TGCGCCAGCAGCTACGGACAGGGTCAGGTCGGGGAGCTGTTTTTT. The rearrangement joins TRBV5-1 to TRBJ2-2, with 8 positions matching TRBD1. Trimming at V came to 3 bases and at J to 7 bases, leaving 8 bases not matched to a gene. Per the germline V gene, CDR1 is SGHRS and CDR2 is YFSETQ. The CDR3 loop spans 15 amino acids. Based on the CDR3 plus reference TRBV5-1 and TRBJ2-2, the full variable domain is KAGVTQTPRYLIKTRGQQVTLSCSPISGHRSVSWYQQTPGQGLQFLFEYFSETQRNKGNFPGRFSGRQFSNSRSEMNVSTLELGDSALYLCASSYGQGQVGELFFGEGSRLTVL.

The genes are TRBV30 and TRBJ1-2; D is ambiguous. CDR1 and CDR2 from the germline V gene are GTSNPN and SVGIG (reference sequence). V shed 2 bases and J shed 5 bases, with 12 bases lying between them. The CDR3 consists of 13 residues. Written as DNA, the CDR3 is TGTGCCTGGAGTCGAGGCATCGCTTATGGCTACACCTTC. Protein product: CAWSRGIAYGYTF.

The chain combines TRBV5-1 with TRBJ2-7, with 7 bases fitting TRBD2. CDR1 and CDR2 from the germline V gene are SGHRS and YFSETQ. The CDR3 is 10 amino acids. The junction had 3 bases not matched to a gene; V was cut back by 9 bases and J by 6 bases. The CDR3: CANGRTEQYF. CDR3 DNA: TGCGCCAACGGGAGGACCGAGCAGTACTTC.

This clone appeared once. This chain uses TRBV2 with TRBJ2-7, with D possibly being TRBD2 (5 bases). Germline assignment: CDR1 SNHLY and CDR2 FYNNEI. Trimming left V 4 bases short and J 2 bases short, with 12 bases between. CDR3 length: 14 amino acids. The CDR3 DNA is TGTGCCAGCAGTGTACTAGTATCGGCCTACGAGCAGTACTTC. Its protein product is CASSVLVSAYEQYF.

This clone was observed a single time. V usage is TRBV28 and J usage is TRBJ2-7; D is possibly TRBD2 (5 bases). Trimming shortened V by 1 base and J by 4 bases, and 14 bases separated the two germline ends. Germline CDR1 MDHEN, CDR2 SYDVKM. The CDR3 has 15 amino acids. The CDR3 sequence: CASSLFVRGRYEQYF. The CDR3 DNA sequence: TGTGCCAGCAGTTTATTTGTCCGGGGAAGGTACGAGCAGTACTTC.

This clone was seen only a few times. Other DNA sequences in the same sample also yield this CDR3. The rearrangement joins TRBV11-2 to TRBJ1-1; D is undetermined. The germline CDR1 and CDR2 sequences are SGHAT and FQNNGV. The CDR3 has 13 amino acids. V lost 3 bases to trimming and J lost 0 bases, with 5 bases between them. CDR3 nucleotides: TGTGCCAGCAGCTTGGGCCTGAACACTGAAGCTTTCTTT. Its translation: CASSLGLNTEAFF.

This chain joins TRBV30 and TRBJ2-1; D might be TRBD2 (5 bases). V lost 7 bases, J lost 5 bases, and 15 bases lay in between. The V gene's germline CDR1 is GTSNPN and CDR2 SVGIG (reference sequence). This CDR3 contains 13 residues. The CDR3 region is CASYERKNNEQFF. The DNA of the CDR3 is TGTGCCTCCTATGAGCGGAAAAACAATGAGCAGTTCTTC.

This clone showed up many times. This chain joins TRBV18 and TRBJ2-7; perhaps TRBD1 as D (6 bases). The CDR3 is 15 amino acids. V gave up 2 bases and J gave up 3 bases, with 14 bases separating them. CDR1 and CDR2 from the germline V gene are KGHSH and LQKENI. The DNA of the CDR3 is TGTGCCAGCTCACCAGGGAACAGGGTGTTCTACGAGCAGTACTTC. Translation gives CASSPGNRVFYEQYF. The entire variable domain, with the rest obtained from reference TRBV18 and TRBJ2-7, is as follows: NAGVMQNPRHLVRRRGQEARLRCSPMKGHSHVYWYRQLPEEGLKFMVYLQKENIIDESGMPKERFSAEFPKEGPSILRIQQVVRGDSAAYFCASSPGNRVFYEQYFGPGTRLTVT.

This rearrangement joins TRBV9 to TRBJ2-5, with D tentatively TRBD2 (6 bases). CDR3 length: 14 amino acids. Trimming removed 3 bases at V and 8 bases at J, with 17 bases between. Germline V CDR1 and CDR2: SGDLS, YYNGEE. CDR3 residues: CASSGLSGLSTQYF. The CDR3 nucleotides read TGTGCCAGCAGCGGCCTTAGCGGACTAAGCACCCAGTACTTC.

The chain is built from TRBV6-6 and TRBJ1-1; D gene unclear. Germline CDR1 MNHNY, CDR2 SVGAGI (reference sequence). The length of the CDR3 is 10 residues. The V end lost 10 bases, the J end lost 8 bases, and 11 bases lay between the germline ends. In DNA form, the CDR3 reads TGTGCCACCTGGGCGGGCGAAGCTTTCTTT. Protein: CATWAGEAFF.

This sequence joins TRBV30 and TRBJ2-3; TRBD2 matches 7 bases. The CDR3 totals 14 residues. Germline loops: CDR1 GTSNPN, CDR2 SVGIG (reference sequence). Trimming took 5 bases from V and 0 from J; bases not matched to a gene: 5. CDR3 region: CAWLRGESTDTQYF. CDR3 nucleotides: TGTGCCTGGCTTCGGGGGGAAAGCACAGATACGCAGTATTTT.

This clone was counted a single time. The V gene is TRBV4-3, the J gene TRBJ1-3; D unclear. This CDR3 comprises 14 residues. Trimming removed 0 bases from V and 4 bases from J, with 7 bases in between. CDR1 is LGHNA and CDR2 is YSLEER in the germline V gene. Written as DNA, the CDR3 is TGCGCCAGCAGCCAAGACAGTGGCGGAAACACCATATATTTT. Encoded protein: CASSQDSGGNTIYF.